This T cell receptor (beta chain) was recovered during a study of cytomegalovirus exposure and HLA in healthy donors. In the PCR, 60 Vbeta and 13 Jbeta primers were used. Sequenced by immunoSEQ multiplex PCR; TCRdb stores in-frame clones only, minus some. The sample carries some 110,000 clones, around 84% recorded once. This CDR3 comprises 15 residues. In germline, CDR1 is SGHRS, CDR2 YFSETQ. Trimming pared 0 bases from V and 1 base from J, leaving 9 bases between. Sequenced material: PBMCs. V gene TRBV5-1 combines with J gene TRBJ2-3, with D tentatively TRBD2 (6 bases). The source is a man between 25 and 39 years old in good health and CMV-seropositive. Here the CDR3 reads CASSLESSGTDTQYF. The CDR3, as DNA: TGCGCCAGCAGCTTGGAGTCTAGCGGCACAGATACGCAGTATTTT.